These T cell receptor beta chains were read from a single sample in a study of T cell responses to AZD1222 COVID-19 vaccine. The protocol was immunoSEQ multiplex PCR, while the TCRdb copy is restricted to in-frame clones and leaves out a portion. The sample carries 150,000 to 180,000 clones, about 88% recorded once. The material sequenced was peripheral blood, taken on day 0 of AZD1222 vaccination. All receptors derive from an adult in good health. Both conserved end residues are part of each CDR3. D genes are given only for firm matches. Rows give clone size only sometimes, using once, few, many, or a class for an expanded clone.

d_call	j_call	clone_size	v_call	cdr3_nt	cdr3_aa
-	TRBJ2-5	-	TRBV19	TGTGCCAGTACGGGCAGCCAAGAGACCCAGTACTTC	CASTGSQETQYF
-	TRBJ1-1	once	TRBV27	TGTGCCAGCAGTTTACAGCCGGACAGCACTGAAGCTTTCTTT	CASSLQPDSTEAFF
TRBD2	TRBJ2-3	-	TRBV7-2	TGTGCCAGCAGCTTCCGTTTCGGGGCGGGGGGGACAGATACGCAGTATTTT	CASSFRFGAGGTDTQYF
-	TRBJ1-2	-	TRBV3-1/TRBV3-2	TGTGCCAGCAGCCGAAGTTCCCCCTGGGCAGGGGACACCTTC	CASSRSSPWAGDTF
-	TRBJ1-4	-	TRBV7-9	TGTGCCAGCAGCTTAGGCAGTGAAAAACTGTTTTTT	CASSLGSEKLFF
-	TRBJ1-4	-	TRBV5-1	TGCGCCAGCAGCTTTGAAGGGGGAGTTTCGGAAAAACTGTTTTTT	CASSFEGGVSEKLFF
-	TRBJ2-7	-	TRBV5-8	TGTGCCAGCAGCCCAGATACGCTCGGAGGGGCGTTCTCCGAGCAGTACTTC	CASSPDTLGGAFSEQYF
-	TRBJ1-5	-	TRBV10-2	TGCGCCAGCAGTGAGGGGGGTCAGCCCCAGCATTTT	CASSEGGQPQHF
-	TRBJ1-2	-	TRBV2	TGTGCCAGCAGTGTCGAGGGCCATGGCTACACCTTC	CASSVEGHGYTF
-	TRBJ1-6	-	TRBV28	TGTGCCAGCATTCGGGACGGGAATTCACCCCTCCACTTT	CASIRDGNSPLHF
TRBD2	TRBJ2-3	-	TRBV9	TGTGCCAGCAGCGTAGGGCCTAGCGGGGGGACAGATACGCAGTATTTT	CASSVGPSGGTDTQYF
TRBD1	TRBJ1-1	-	TRBV6-2/TRBV6-3	TGTGCCAGCAGTCGGACAGGGGGGAGCGTGGGCGCTTTCTTT	CASSRTGGSVGAFF
TRBD1	TRBJ2-7	few	TRBV7-9	TGTGCCAGCAGCTCACAGGGGAAATCCTACGAGCAGTACTTC	CASSSQGKSYEQYF
-	TRBJ1-2	-	TRBV27	TGTGCCAGCAGTATCTCAGGGGCCGGTGGCTACACCTTC	CASSISGAGGYTF
-	TRBJ2-3	-	TRBV21-1	TGTGCCAGCAGCAAAGTTCTAAGTGGCGGGGGGGCCCCAGATACGCAGTATTTT	CASSKVLSGGGAPDTQYF
-	TRBJ2-7	-	TRBV6-5	TGTGCCAGCAGTTACACCACGACCGGGTACTCCTACGAGCAGTACTTC	CASSYTTTGYSYEQYF
-	TRBJ2-3	once	TRBV5-5	TGTGCCAGCAGCTGGTACTCGGCAGATACGCAGTATTTT	CASSWYSADTQYF
-	TRBJ2-2	-	TRBV15	TGTGCCACCAGCAGAGGACCATCAACCGGGGAGCTGTTTTTT	CATSRGPSTGELFF
TRBD1	TRBJ2-7	-	TRBV19	TGTGCCAGTAGTATTCGACAGGGTTTCTCCTACGAGCAGTACTTC	CASSIRQGFSYEQYF
-	TRBJ1-1	-	TRBV5-1	TGCGCCAGCAGCTTGGGAGGGGTAATGAACACTGAAGCTTTCTTT	CASSLGGVMNTEAFF
TRBD1	TRBJ1-5	-	TRBV6-5	TGTGCCAGCAGACCGGACAGGGCACGTCAGCCCCAGCATTTT	CASRPDRARQPQHF
-	TRBJ2-2	-	TRBV10-3	TGTGCCATCAGTAGAAATTCAGGGGCAACCGGGGAGCTGTTTTTT	CAISRNSGATGELFF
-	TRBJ1-2	-	TRBV5-1	TGCGCCAGCAGCTTGGACCCTGGGTATGGCTACACCTTC	CASSLDPGYGYTF
TRBD1	TRBJ1-5	-	TRBV7-2	TGTGCCAGCAGTTACACAGGGGATCAGCCCCAGCATTTT	CASSYTGDQPQHF
-	TRBJ2-7	-	TRBV11-3	TGTGCCAGCAGCCCCGGGTCGGAGGGAGCCTACGAGCAGTACTTC	CASSPGSEGAYEQYF
TRBD1	TRBJ1-2	-	TRBV6-5	TGTGCCAGCAGTTACGGGACAGGGGGCTATGGCTACACCTTC	CASSYGTGGYGYTF
TRBD1	TRBJ2-7	-	TRBV7-2	TGTGCCAGCAGCTTCGACAGGGCCTCCTACGAGCAGTACTTC	CASSFDRASYEQYF
-	TRBJ2-5	-	TRBV27	TGTGCCAGCAGTTTTGGGGGGAAAGAGACCCAGTACTTC	CASSFGGKETQYF
-	TRBJ1-1	-	TRBV10-3	TGTGCCATCCTGTCGAGCAGGGAGAGTGAAGCTTTCTTT	CAILSSRESEAFF
TRBD2	TRBJ2-3	once	TRBV28	TGTGCCAGCAGTCCTCGGGTAGCGGGGGGCACAGATACGCAGTATTTT	CASSPRVAGGTDTQYF
-	TRBJ1-5	-	TRBV28	TGTGCCAGCAGTTTCTCAGGGGATGAGCCCCAGCATTTT	CASSFSGDEPQHF
-	TRBJ2-3	-	TRBV6-2/TRBV6-3	TGTGCCAGCAGCCCCGCTGACACAGATACGCAGTATTTT	CASSPADTDTQYF
TRBD1	TRBJ2-7	-	TRBV5-4	TGTGCCAGCAGCGCGGGGACAGGGCGTTCCTACGAGCAGTACTTC	CASSAGTGRSYEQYF
TRBD1	TRBJ1-4	-	TRBV11-2	TGTGCCAGCAGATGGGACAGGGCTGAAAAACTGTTTTTT	CASRWDRAEKLFF
-	TRBJ2-6	-	TRBV14	TGTGCCAGCAGCGCCCGACCGGGATCTGGGGCCAACGTCCTGACTTTC	CASSARPGSGANVLTF
TRBD1	TRBJ1-5	-	TRBV3-1/TRBV3-2	TGTGCCAGCAGCCGAGGTGGACAGGGACACGAGCCCCAGCATTTT	CASSRGGQGHEPQHF
-	TRBJ2-6	-	TRBV18	TGTGCCAGCTCTAGGGCCGACTCTGGGGCCAACGTCCTGACTTTC	CASSRADSGANVLTF
TRBD1	TRBJ1-1	-	TRBV7-9	TGTGCCAGCAACGGACAGGTTTTGAACACTGAAGCTTTCTTT	CASNGQVLNTEAFF
-	TRBJ2-3	once	TRBV7-2	TGTGCCAGCAGCCCGCATGGTGGGGTGACGGCCCTACTGGATACGCAGTATTTT	CASSPHGGVTALLDTQYF
-	TRBJ1-1	-	TRBV2	TGTGCCAGCAGTGAAGAAACAGTACTGACTGAAGCTTTCTTT	CASSEETVLTEAFF
TRBD2	TRBJ2-2	-	TRBV6-5	TGTGCCAGCAGACCACGTAGCGGGGGCGCCGGGGAGCTGTTTTTT	CASRPRSGGAGELFF
TRBD2	TRBJ2-7	-	TRBV2	TGTGCCAGCAGTGAACGAGGACTAGCGGCCTACGAGCAGTACTTC	CASSERGLAAYEQYF
TRBD1	TRBJ2-7	-	TRBV29-1	TGCAGCGTCCGGGACAGACACCCCTCCTACGAGCAGTACTTC	CSVRDRHPSYEQYF
TRBD1	TRBJ1-5	-	TRBV6-6	TGTGCCAGCAGCCGGACAGGGGATAGCAATCAGCCCCAGCATTTT	CASSRTGDSNQPQHF
-	TRBJ1-1	-	TRBV5-1	TGCGCCAGCAGCTTGGAATTTCGGGGCACTGAAGCTTTCTTT	CASSLEFRGTEAFF
-	TRBJ2-3	-	TRBV4-2	TGTGCCAGCAGCCAAGAGGGCAGCGGGTGGACAGATACGCAGTATTTT	CASSQEGSGWTDTQYF
TRBD2	TRBJ2-7	-	TRBV18	TGTGCCAGCTCACCAACTAGCGGCTACGAGCAGTACTTC	CASSPTSGYEQYF
TRBD2	TRBJ2-7	-	TRBV3-1/TRBV3-2	TGTGCCAGCAGCCAATTCAAGGTGGTAGCGGGGGGGCCGAGACACGAGCAGTACTTC	CASSQFKVVAGGPRHEQYF
TRBD2	TRBJ2-7	-	TRBV4-3	TGCGCCAGCAGCCAAGTCTTAGCGGGGGCCTACGAGCAGTACTTC	CASSQVLAGAYEQYF
-	TRBJ2-7	-	TRBV28	TGTGCCAGCGGACCCGATTACGAGCAGTACTTC	CASGPDYEQYF
-	TRBJ2-1	-	TRBV19	TGTGCCAGTAGTATAATCCCCAACAATGAGCAGTTCTTC	CASSIIPNNEQFF
-	TRBJ2-7	once	TRBV7-2	TGTGCCAGCAGCTTGGACGTGAACGAGCAGTACTTC	CASSLDVNEQYF
-	TRBJ2-2	-	TRBV12-3/TRBV12-4	TGTGCCAGCAGTAGCATCGGGGAGCTGTTTTTT	CASSSIGELFF
-	TRBJ2-5	-	TRBV7-6	TGTGCCAGCAGCCCCGGGGCCGCGGGGGAGACCCAGTACTTC	CASSPGAAGETQYF